This TCR beta chain was sequenced in a study of early T cells in non-severe SARS-CoV-2 infection (dated by TCRdb to 2020 to 2023). Regarding the research as a whole: Because TCR sequencing relied on bulk RNA taken from unsorted whole blood, pairing of alpha and beta chains was not possible. On the study overall, not on this receptor specifically: Matching against VDJdb was skewed toward anti-spike CD8 responses, likely underestimated virus-specific expansions, and missed private and CD4 specificities.

Reading the germline V gene (reference sequence) gives CDR1 GTSNPN and CDR2 SVGIG. Reading from cysteine to phenylalanine, the CDR3 counts 16 amino acids. Only the CDR3 portion is preserved as DNA: 48 bases, with reading frame beginning at the first base. V and J are truncated by 3 bases and 1 base respectively, leaving an intervening sequence of 13 bases. Library method: 5' RACE. Sequencing used a NextSeq 500. The TCR library protocol attached unique molecular identifiers to individual cDNA molecules to correct for sequencing error and PCR bias. TCR alpha and beta chains were both sequenced, and the abundances of alpha and beta sequences in each sample were closely correlated with each other. The paper's processing steps were these. Decombinator V4 was used to perform V gene, J gene and CDR3 annotation of TCR sequences. Expanded TCRs were defined as changing significantly between any two time points under a Poisson model with p below 0.0001. TCR abundances were normalised to the total number of TCRs sequenced in each sample and reported as counts per million. MAIT TCRs were defined by TRAV1-2 paired with TRAJ12, TRAJ20 or TRAJ33, and iNKT TCRs by TRAV10 paired with TRAJ18. VDJdb, accessed on 1 November 2021, was searched for TCRs annotated for CMV, EBV and SARS-CoV-2, and TCRs annotated for more than one antigen were excluded. TCRdb reworked the public reads: Q25 trimming with fastp, MiXCR clone assembly, productive beta chains retained. Each entry is one CDR3 protein sequence, shown with its most common DNA and genes. The V and J calls follow TCRdb's processing rather than the paper's. The sample table contains fewer than 35,000 distinct CDR3 sequences; only one count was recorded for around 7% of them. The top ten clones comprise about 3% of the sample.

The study was a case-control design nested within a healthcare worker cohort in London, UK, with weekly nasopharyngeal swab PCR tests and blood sampling. Between 23 and 31 March 2020, the week of the UK lockdown, healthcare workers were enrolled and then followed up weekly for as long as 16 weeks. This clonotype occurred many times. The antigen it recognizes is unknown. Per-base qualities were not stored, and no clone one base away is much larger. The TCR sequence derives from an adult who was a healthcare worker with PCR-confirmed SARS-CoV-2 infection or an uninfected control (not recorded which). This chain joins TRBV30 to TRBJ1-6; no D gene is confidently identified. The sample was whole blood. CDR3 protein: CAWRPFLGSYNSPLHF. In nucleotides, the sequence is TGTGCCTGGAGACCATTCTTAGGTTCCTATAATTCACCCCTCCACTTT.